The 24 T cell receptor beta chains presented below share a single source sample, sequenced in a study of long-term antiretroviral therapy in people with HIV. Researchers report immunoSEQ v3.0 was run at survey level. Clones were sequenced by immunoSEQ multiplex PCR, and TCRdb holds only the in-frame ones, with some missing. The sample lists some 15,000 clones; roughly 90% were seen once. This specimen was unsorted PBMCs, taken 2.1 years after starting antiretroviral therapy. These receptors were collected from a woman aged 40 to 49 with HIV.

The chain joins TRBV5-4 to TRBJ2-7; D unclear. V was pared by 2 bases and J by 5 bases, with 8 bases between. There are 12 residues in the CDR3. Germline V gives CDR1 SGHNT, CDR2 YYREEE (reference sequence). This CDR3 is CASSLRPNEQYF. In nucleotides, the CDR3 is TGTGCCAGCAGCTTACGGCCTAACGAGCAGTACTTC.

J is TRBJ1-4 and V is TRBV6-5; the match to TRBD1 covers 7 bases. Trimming took 2 bases from V and 6 from J; bases not matched to a gene: 6. CDR3 length equals 15 residues. Germline V lookup: CDR1 MNHEY, CDR2 SVGAGI. The CDR3 DNA is TGTGCCAGCAGTTACGGCGACAGGGTAGATGAAAAACTGTTTTTT. Its protein product is CASSYGDRVDEKLFF.

The sample holds one count of this clone. The genes are TRBV5-6 and TRBJ2-5, with D possibly being TRBD1 (5 bases). Germline V gene lookup returns CDR1 SGHDT and CDR2 YYEEEE. Trimming took off 0 bases at V and 3 bases at J, with 9 bases between the two ends. This CDR3 region has 14 residues. This CDR3 reads CASSLEAREETQYF. CDR3 in DNA: TGTGCCAGCAGCTTGGAAGCCAGGGAAGAGACCCAGTACTTC.

V usage is TRBV5-5 and J usage is TRBJ2-2, with D perhaps being TRBD1 or TRBD2 (5 bases each). Germline CDR1 and CDR2: SGHKS and YYEKEE (reference sequence). V lost 4 bases and J lost 10, with 20 bases in between. The CDR3 loop spans 15 amino acids. The CDR3 sequence: CASSPPFEGRQELFF. In DNA form, the CDR3 reads TGTGCCAGCAGCCCCCCGTTTGAGGGACGACAGGAGCTGTTTTTT.

On this clone itself: Other DNA sequences from this sample encode an identical CDR3 as well. The V call is TRBV7-2, the J call TRBJ2-2; 9 bases map to TRBD2. The ends lost 2 bases at V and 8 bases at J; junction bases unmatched: 6. Germline loops: CDR1 SGHTA, CDR2 FQGNSA. The CDR3 extends over 15 amino acids. The CDR3 loop is CASSLIKRGAGELFF. As DNA, the CDR3 is TGTGCCAGCAGCTTAATCAAGCGGGGGGCTGGGGAGCTGTTTTTT.

This clone was counted between two and nine times. V and J are TRBV5-1 and TRBJ2-2; the D gene could be TRBD1 or TRBD2 (5 bases each). CDR3 length equals 16 residues. CDR1 SGHRS and CDR2 YFSETQ come from the germline V gene. V lost 2 bases to trimming and J lost 6 bases, with 17 bases between them. CDR3 in DNA: TGCGCCAGCAGCTTCGGGGCGGGTTATGATGCCGGGGAGCTGTTTTTT. It specifies CASSFGAGYDAGELFF.

This chain uses TRBV27 with TRBJ2-1, with TRBD2 matching over 7 bases. The CDR3 contains 15 residues. The trim removed 2 bases at V and 10 bases at J, leaving 11 bases unmatched. Germline values: CDR1 MNHEY, CDR2 SMNVEV (reference sequence). The chain's CDR3 is CASSLSVTSSREQFF. CDR3 nucleotide sequence: TGTGCCAGCAGTTTAAGTGTGACTAGCTCTCGGGAGCAGTTCTTC.

This clone showed up just once. In DNA, the CDR3 is TGTGCCTGGAGTTATTCTAGCAATCAGCCCCAGCATTTT. It codes for CAWSYSSNQPQHF. V usage is TRBV30 and J usage is TRBJ1-5; the D is unclear. This CDR3 contains 13 residues. Per germline, CDR1 GTSNPN and CDR2 SVGIG (reference sequence). V was shortened by 2 bases and J by 0 bases, with 5 bases between the two germline ends.

The rearrangement uses TRBV5-1 and TRBJ1-6; D might be TRBD1 (5 bases). Germline V lookup: CDR1 SGHRS, CDR2 YFSETQ. This CDR3 is 13 amino acids long. The ends were cut back, 2 bases at V and 10 bases at J, with 10 bases in the middle. CDR3 loop: CASSFGTSSPLHF. The CDR3, as DNA: TGCGCCAGCAGCTTCGGGACGAGCTCACCCCTCCACTTT. Supplemented by reference TRBV5-1 and TRBJ1-6, the full variable domain reads KAGVTQTPRYLIKTRGQQVTLSCSPISGHRSVSWYQQTPGQGLQFLFEYFSETQRNKGNFPGRFSGRQFSNSRSEMNVSTLELGDSALYLCASSFGTSSPLHFGNGTRLTVT.

The rearrangement joins TRBV6-5 to TRBJ2-1, with D perhaps given as TRBD1 or TRBD2 (6 bases each). This CDR3 has 15 residues. Per the germline V gene, CDR1 is MNHEY and CDR2 is SVGAGI. Trimming took off 10 bases at V and 2 bases at J, with 18 bases between the two ends. CDR3 nucleotides: TGTGCCACCAAGAAGGGGGGAAGGGCCTACAATGAGCAGTTCTTC. It is translated as CATKKGGRAYNEQFF.

The chain carries TRBV30 and TRBJ1-5, with no clear D. Trimming took 0 bases from V and 9 from J, leaving 12 bases between them. The CDR3 runs 13 residues. Germline V CDR1 and CDR2: GTSNPN, SVGIG (reference sequence). This CDR3 reads CAWSVSPEGPQHF. As DNA, the CDR3 is TGTGCCTGGAGTGTCTCACCGGAGGGGCCCCAGCATTTT.

This chain connects TRBV10-3 to TRBJ1-1; D possibly corresponds to TRBD1 (5 bases). The germline CDR1 and CDR2 sequences are ENHRY and SYGVKD. CDR3 length: 15 residues. V lost 5 bases and J 3 bases, leaving 16 bases between the germline ends. The CDR3 spells CAISPTGAGDTEAFF. The CDR3 nucleotides read TGTGCCATCAGTCCTACCGGGGCCGGGGACACTGAAGCTTTCTTT.

The chain combines TRBV5-4 with TRBJ2-1; 11 bases fit TRBD2. Germline V gene lookup returns CDR1 SGHNT and CDR2 YYREEE (reference sequence). V lost 5 bases to trimming and J lost 5 bases; unmatched junction nucleotides: 6. The CDR3 is 15 residues long. DNA of the CDR3: TGTGCCAGCAGGGCGGGACTAGCGGAAAACAATGAGCAGTTCTTC. It is translated as CASRAGLAENNEQFF.

V and J are TRBV5-1 and TRBJ2-1; 9 positions agree with TRBD2. The CDR3 loop spans 14 amino acids. Germline V lookup: CDR1 SGHRS, CDR2 YFSETQ. With 0 bases clipped from V and 9 bases from J, the junction kept 4 bases outside the gene matches. The CDR3 DNA sequence: TGCGCCAGCAGCTTGGATTTGACTAGCGGTGAGCAGTTCTTC. Translation: CASSLDLTSGEQFF.

This rearrangement joins TRBV11-2 to TRBJ1-2; TRBD1 is a possible D gene (6 bases). The CDR3 consists of 15 residues. The germline V gene has CDR1 SGHAT and CDR2 FQNNGV. V lost 0 bases, J lost 6 bases, and 14 bases lay in between. As DNA, the CDR3 is TGTGCCAGCAGCTTAGATTTCAGGACAGCCAATGGCTACACCTTC. It encodes CASSLDFRTANGYTF. The variable domain in full, with the rest retrieved from reference TRBV11-2 and TRBJ1-2, is EAGVAQSPRYKIIEKRQSVAFWCNPISGHATLYWYQQILGQGPKLLIQFQNNGVVDDSQLPKDRFSAERLKGVDSTLKIQPAKLEDSAVYLCASSLDFRTANGYTFGSGTRLTVV.

This sequence joins TRBV6-5 and TRBJ1-2; TRBD1 might be the D (5 bases). The CDR3 loop spans 15 amino acids. Between the trimmed V and J ends, which lost 7 bases and 0 bases, there was a span of 15 bases. Germline CDR1 MNHEY, CDR2 SVGAGI. CDR3 protein: CASIKEGNANYGYTF. Here the CDR3 DNA reads TGTGCCAGCATTAAGGAGGGGAATGCTAACTATGGCTACACCTTC.

The CDR3 loop reads CASRKGLVYEQYF. The DNA of the CDR3 is TGTGCCAGCAGGAAGGGACTAGTATACGAGCAGTACTTC. V gene TRBV5-8 combines with J gene TRBJ2-7; 8 nucleotides line up with TRBD2. CDR1 and CDR2 from the germline V gene are SGHTS and YDEGEE. The CDR3 runs 13 residues. Trimming removed 5 bases from V and 4 bases from J; junction bases left unmatched: 5.

This chain joins TRBV18 and TRBJ1-5, with TRBD1 matching 8 bases. The CDR3 has 15 residues. Losses at the gene ends were 4 bases for V and 4 bases for J; bases not matched to a gene: 6. Germline CDR1 KGHSH, CDR2 LQKENI. Here the CDR3 reads CASSHRDRRNQPQHF. In DNA, the CDR3 is TGTGCCAGCTCACACAGGGACAGGCGGAATCAGCCCCAGCATTTT.

This CDR3 reads CASSPWDKPSYEQYF. The CDR3 DNA sequence: TGTGCCAGCAGCCCCTGGGACAAACCCTCCTACGAGCAGTACTTC. This sequence joins TRBV7-6 and TRBJ2-7, with D possibly matching TRBD1 (6 bases). This CDR3 has 15 residues. Germline V gene lookup returns CDR1 SGHVS and CDR2 FNYEAQ. Trimming shortened V by 5 bases and J by 0 bases, and 14 bases separated the two germline ends.

V usage is TRBV30 and J usage is TRBJ2-2; the D gene is possibly TRBD1 (5 bases). V dropped 4 bases and J dropped 2 bases, with 14 bases sitting between them. Per the germline V gene, CDR1 is GTSNPN and CDR2 is SVGIG (reference sequence). There are 15 residues in the CDR3. This CDR3 is CAWTHLGANTGELFF. CDR3 nucleotides: TGTGCCTGGACACACCTTGGGGCCAACACCGGGGAGCTGTTTTTT.

This clone was picked up one time. The chain recombines TRBV5-6 with TRBJ2-1, with 8 bases fitting TRBD1. The V and J ends lost 2 bases and 0 bases, in that order; junction bases with no gene match: 4. The V gene's germline CDR1 is SGHDT and CDR2 YYEEEE. The CDR3 runs to 16 residues. DNA of the CDR3: TGTGCCAGCAGCTTTTCTACAGGGGGCTCCTACAATGAGCAGTTCTTC. Its protein is CASSFSTGGSYNEQFF.

V usage is TRBV29-1 and J usage is TRBJ1-2; D is undetermined. Trimming removed 2 bases at V and 0 bases at J, with 25 bases between. CDR1 is SQVTM, CDR2 ANQGSEA, per germline. The CDR3 totals 19 residues. The chain's CDR3 is CSVEIIGRLSTEANYGYTF. In DNA form, the CDR3 reads TGCAGCGTTGAAATTATTGGCAGGTTGAGTACGGAGGCTAACTATGGCTACACCTTC.

This rearrangement joins TRBV19 to TRBJ1-2; 9 bases line up with TRBD1. Trimming removed 9 bases from V and 3 bases from J; junction bases left unmatched: 8. Germline V gene data show CDR1 as LNHDA and CDR2 as SQIVND (reference sequence). This CDR3 spans 14 amino acids. CDR3 residues: CASRDRVGDYGYTF. Written as DNA, the CDR3 is TGTGCCAGCAGGGACAGGGTTGGGGACTATGGCTACACCTTC.

The rearrangement links TRBV21-1 to TRBJ2-1. TRBV21-1 counts as a pseudogene. The CDR3 is made up of 16 amino acids. CDR3: CASPAKMAGHYNEQFF. CDR3 bases: TGTGCCAGCCCCGCCAAAATGGCGGGACACTACAATGAGCAGTTCTTC.